This T cell receptor beta chain originates from a study of post-analysis software for immune sequencing data. Study summary: Patients had relapsing-remitting, secondary progressive or progressive-relapsing multiple sclerosis; some lacked subtype.

cDNA libraries for TCR beta contained unique molecular identifiers. With roughly 0.9 to 11 million T cells as the source, a few hundred thousand cDNA molecules resulted. TCRdb processed the PCR reads anew with MiXCR; each CDR3 protein has one entry. The sample lists 180,000 or so distinct CDR3 sequences, 29% occurring once. Many counts were recorded for this clonotype. The antigen is not known. General observations from the study: Significantly lower normalized Chao1 diversity was seen in multiple sclerosis patients than in controls.

Input material: blood. The TCR sequence derives from a girl aged 2-17 years with multiple sclerosis.

CDR3 bases: TGCGCCAGCAGCTTGGGGGGACAGGCCTCCTATGGCTACACCTTC. This codes for CASSLGGQASYGYTF. V and J are TRBV5-1 and TRBJ1-2, with 8 bases matching TRBD1. The CDR3 extends over 15 amino acids. CDR1 is SGHRS and CDR2 is YFSETQ in the germline V gene. V lost 0 bases and J lost 4; bases outside the gene matches: 5.